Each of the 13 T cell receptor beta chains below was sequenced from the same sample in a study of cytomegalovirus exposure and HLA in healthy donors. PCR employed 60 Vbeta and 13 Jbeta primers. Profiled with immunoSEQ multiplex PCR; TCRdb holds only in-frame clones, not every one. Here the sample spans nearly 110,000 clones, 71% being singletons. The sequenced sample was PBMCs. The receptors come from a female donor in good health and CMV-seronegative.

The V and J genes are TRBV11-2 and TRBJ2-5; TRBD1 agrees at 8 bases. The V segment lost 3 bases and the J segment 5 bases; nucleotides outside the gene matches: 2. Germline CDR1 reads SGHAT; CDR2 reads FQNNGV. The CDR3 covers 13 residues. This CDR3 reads CASSFTGGETQYF. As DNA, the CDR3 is TGTGCCAGCAGCTTCACAGGGGGGGAGACCCAGTACTTC.

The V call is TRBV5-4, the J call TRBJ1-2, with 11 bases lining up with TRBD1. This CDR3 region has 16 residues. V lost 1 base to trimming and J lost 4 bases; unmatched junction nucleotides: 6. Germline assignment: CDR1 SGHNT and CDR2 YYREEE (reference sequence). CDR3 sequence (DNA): TGTGCCAGCAGCTTGTTTGGGACAGGGGGGTTCTATGGCTACACCTTC. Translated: CASSLFGTGGFYGYTF.

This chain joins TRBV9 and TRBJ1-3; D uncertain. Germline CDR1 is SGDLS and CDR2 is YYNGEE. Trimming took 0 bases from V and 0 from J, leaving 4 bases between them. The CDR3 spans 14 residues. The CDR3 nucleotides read TGTGCCAGCAGCGTAGAACTCTCTGGAAACACCATATATTTT. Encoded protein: CASSVELSGNTIYF.

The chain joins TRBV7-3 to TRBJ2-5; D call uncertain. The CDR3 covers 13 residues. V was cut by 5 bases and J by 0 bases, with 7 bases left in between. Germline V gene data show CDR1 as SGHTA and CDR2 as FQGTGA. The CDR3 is CASSRGYQETQYF. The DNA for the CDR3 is TGTGCCAGCAGCCGCGGATACCAAGAGACCCAGTACTTC.

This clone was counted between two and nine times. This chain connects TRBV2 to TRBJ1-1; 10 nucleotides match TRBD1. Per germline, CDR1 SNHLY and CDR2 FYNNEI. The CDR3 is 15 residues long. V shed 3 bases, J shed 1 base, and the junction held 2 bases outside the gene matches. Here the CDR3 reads CASSDWDRGNTEAFF. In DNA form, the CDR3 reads TGTGCCAGCAGTGACTGGGACAGGGGGAACACTGAAGCTTTCTTT.

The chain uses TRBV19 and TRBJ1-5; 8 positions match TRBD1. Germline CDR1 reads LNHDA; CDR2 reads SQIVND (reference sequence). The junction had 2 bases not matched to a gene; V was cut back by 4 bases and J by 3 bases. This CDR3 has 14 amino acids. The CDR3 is CASSRGQVNQPQHF. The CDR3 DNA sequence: TGTGCCAGTAGTAGGGGACAGGTCAATCAGCCCCAGCATTTT.

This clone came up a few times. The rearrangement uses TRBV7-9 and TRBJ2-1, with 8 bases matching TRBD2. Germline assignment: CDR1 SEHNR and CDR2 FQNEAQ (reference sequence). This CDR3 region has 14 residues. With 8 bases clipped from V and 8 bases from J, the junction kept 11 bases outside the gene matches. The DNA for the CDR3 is TGTGCCAGCGGCGGGAGGACCTCCGGTGATGAGCAGTTCTTC. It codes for CASGGRTSGDEQFF.

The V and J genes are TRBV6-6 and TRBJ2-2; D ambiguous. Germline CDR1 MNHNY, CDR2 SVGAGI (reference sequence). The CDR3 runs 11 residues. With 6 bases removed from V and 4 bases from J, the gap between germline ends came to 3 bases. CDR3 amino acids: CASSLTGELFF. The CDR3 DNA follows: TGTGCCAGCAGCCTCACCGGGGAGCTGTTTTTT.

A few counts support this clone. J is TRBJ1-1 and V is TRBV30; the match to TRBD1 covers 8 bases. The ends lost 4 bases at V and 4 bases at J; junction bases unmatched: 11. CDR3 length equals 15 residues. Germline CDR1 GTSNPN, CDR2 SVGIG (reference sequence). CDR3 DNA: TGTGCCTGGAAGGACCCCCAGGGGGCGACCACTGAAGCTTTCTTT. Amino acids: CAWKDPQGATTEAFF.

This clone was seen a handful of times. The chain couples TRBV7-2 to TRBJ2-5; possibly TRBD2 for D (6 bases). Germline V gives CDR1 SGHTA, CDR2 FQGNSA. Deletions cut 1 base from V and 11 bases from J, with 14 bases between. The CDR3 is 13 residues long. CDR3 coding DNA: TGTGCCAGCAGCTTAGGATGGCGGGAAGAGCAGTACTTC. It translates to CASSLGWREEQYF. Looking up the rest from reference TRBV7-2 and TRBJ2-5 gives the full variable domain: GAGVSQSPSNKVTEKGKDVELRCDPISGHTALYWYRQSLGQGLEFLIYFQGNSAPDKSGLPSDRFSAERTGGSVSTLTIQRTQQEDSAVYLCASSLGWREEQYFGPGTRLLVL.

The CDR3 DNA follows: TGTGCCTGGACCAGCCACAGGGGGCCCGCAGATACGCAGTATTTT. Protein: CAWTSHRGPADTQYF. V is TRBV30 and J is TRBJ2-3; 9 bases map to TRBD1. There are 15 residues in the CDR3. Losses at the gene ends were 4 bases for V and 4 bases for J; bases not matched to a gene: 9. The germline V gene encodes CDR1 GTSNPN and CDR2 SVGIG (reference sequence).

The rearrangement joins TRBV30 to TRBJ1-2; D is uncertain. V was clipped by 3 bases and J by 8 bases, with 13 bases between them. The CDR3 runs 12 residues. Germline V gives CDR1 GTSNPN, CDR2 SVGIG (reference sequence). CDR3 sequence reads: CAWSFEGGGYTF. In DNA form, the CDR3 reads TGTGCCTGGAGCTTTGAGGGAGGCGGCTACACCTTC. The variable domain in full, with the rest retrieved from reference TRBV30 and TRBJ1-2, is SQTIHQWPATLVQPVGSPLSLECTVEGTSNPNLYWYRQAAGRGLQLLFYSVGIGQISSEVPQNLSASRPQDRQFILSSKKLLLSDSGFYLCAWSFEGGGYTFGSGTRLTVV.

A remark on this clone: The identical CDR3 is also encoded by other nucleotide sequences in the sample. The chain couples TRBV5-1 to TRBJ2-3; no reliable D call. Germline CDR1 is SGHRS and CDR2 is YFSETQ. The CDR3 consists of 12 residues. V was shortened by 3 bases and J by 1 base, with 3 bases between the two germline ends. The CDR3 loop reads CASSSGTDTQYF. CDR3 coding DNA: TGCGCCAGCAGCTCTGGCACAGATACGCAGTATTTT.